The 19 T cell receptor beta chains below come from one sample, sequenced in a study of blood T cell repertoires in COVID-19. TCRdb's copy holds only in-frame clones and misses some; the assay was immunoSEQ multiplex PCR. This table has approximately 90,000 clones, roughly 84% appearing once. The sequenced sample consisted of peripheral blood. Receptors were obtained from a woman of 80 years or more with active or convalescent COVID-19.

V usage is TRBV13 and J usage is TRBJ2-2; D might be TRBD1 (5 bases). Germline CDR1 reads PRHDT; CDR2 reads FYEKMQ (reference sequence). V gave up 0 bases and J gave up 5 bases, with 16 bases separating them. The CDR3 has 17 amino acids. CDR3: CASSLGPPRQRTGELFF. The CDR3 bases are TGTGCCAGCAGCTTAGGGCCCCCCCGACAGAGAACCGGGGAGCTGTTTTTT.

The V and J genes are TRBV29-1 and TRBJ2-7; 15 nucleotides line up with TRBD2. Germline assignment: CDR1 SQVTM and CDR2 ANQGSEA. The V segment lost 6 bases and the J segment 2 bases; nucleotides outside the gene matches: 11. The CDR3 totals 17 residues. CDR3 loop: CSVAGLAGGQGAYEQYF. The CDR3 DNA reads as TGCAGCGTGGCGGGACTAGCGGGAGGCCAGGGAGCCTACGAGCAGTACTTC.

The chain recombines TRBV5-4 with TRBJ2-1, with D maybe TRBD2 (6 bases). The V end was cut by 5 bases, the J end by 8 bases, with 14 bases between. The germline V gene encodes CDR1 SGHNT and CDR2 YYREEE (reference sequence). CDR3 length: 13 residues. The CDR3 DNA reads TGTGCCAGCAGTCCCCCGACTAGAGATGAGCAGTTCTTC. It is translated as CASSPPTRDEQFF.

The rearrangement joins TRBV28 to TRBJ2-1; D is unresolved. V was shortened by 5 bases and J by 7 bases, with 15 bases between the two germline ends. The CDR3 extends over 14 amino acids. CDR1 is MDHEN and CDR2 is SYDVKM in the germline V gene. Here the CDR3 reads CASSPTQARNEQFF. CDR3 nucleotides: TGTGCCAGCAGTCCGACCCAGGCCCGAAATGAGCAGTTCTTC.

The V and J genes are TRBV7-2 and TRBJ2-3; tentatively, D is TRBD1 (6 bases). The length of the CDR3 is 14 residues. Trimming took off 2 bases at V and 2 bases at J, with 8 bases between the two ends. CDR1 SGHTA and CDR2 FQGNSA come from the germline V gene. The CDR3 DNA reads as TGTGCCAGCAGCTTACAGGGACACACAGATACGCAGTATTTT. This codes for CASSLQGHTDTQYF.

This chain links TRBV7-2 with TRBJ2-3; 9 bases are shared with TRBD2. V lost 6 bases, J lost 9 bases, and 10 bases stayed unmatched. Germline V gene sequence: CDR1 SGHTA, CDR2 FQGNSA. CDR3 length: 14 residues. The CDR3 loop reads CASSARGGAWTQYF. Here the CDR3 DNA reads TGTGCCAGCAGTGCCCGCGGGGGGGCTTGGACGCAGTATTTT.

The chain employs TRBV29-1 and TRBJ2-1, with TRBD1 matching 10 bases. Germline CDR1 SQVTM, CDR2 ANQGSEA. Trimming took 6 bases from V and 10 from J; bases not matched to a gene: 9. The CDR3 is made up of 13 amino acids. The CDR3 nucleotides are TGCAGCGTGGGACGACAGGGGGCTGGCGAGCAGTTCTTC. Encoded protein: CSVGRQGAGEQFF.

The chain is built from TRBV3-1 (or the pseudogene TRBV3-2) and TRBJ2-1; 8 positions match TRBD2. V was clipped by 4 bases and J by 0 bases; unmatched bases: 11. Germline assignment: CDR1 LGHDT and CDR2 YNNKEL (reference sequence). This CDR3 has 18 residues. The DNA for the CDR3 is TGTGCCAGCAGCCTAACGGGTGGCGGGGGGACCTCCTACAATGAGCAGTTCTTC. This gives the protein CASSLTGGGGTSYNEQFF.

This rearrangement joins TRBV28 to TRBJ1-6; the D gene is possibly TRBD1 (6 bases). The CDR3 loop spans 17 amino acids. The germline V gene encodes CDR1 MDHEN and CDR2 SYDVKM. The V end lost 7 bases, the J end lost 7 bases, and 23 bases lay between the germline ends. The CDR3 DNA follows: TGTGCCAGCATAATCCGATCTGGGGGGGGGCCAAATTCACCCCTCCACTTT. It specifies CASIIRSGGGPNSPLHF.

This chain joins TRBV28 and TRBJ1-5; TRBD1 matches 9 bases. With V trimmed by 4 bases and J by 1 base, 11 bases remained unmatched. CDR1 and CDR2 from the germline V gene are MDHEN and SYDVKM. The CDR3 spans 18 residues. DNA of the CDR3: TGTGCCAGCAGTTCCCCGCCCGGGACAGGGAAAAGCAATCAGCCCCAGCATTTT. It encodes CASSSPPGTGKSNQPQHF.

The chain is built from TRBV6-5 and TRBJ2-1; 9 bases are shared with TRBD2. V was pared by 4 bases and J by 5 bases, with 9 bases of the junction left unmatched. Germline lookup yields CDR1 MNHEY and CDR2 SVGAGI. The CDR3 consists of 16 residues. CDR3 amino acids: CASSSPRRGGHNEQFF. The CDR3 DNA reads as TGTGCCAGCAGTTCCCCCAGGCGGGGGGGCCACAATGAGCAGTTCTTC.

V is TRBV28 and J is TRBJ1-2; 9 nucleotides line up with TRBD1. Trimming at V came to 5 bases and at J to 7 bases, leaving 11 bases not matched to a gene. This CDR3 has 15 residues. Germline CDR1 MDHEN, CDR2 SYDVKM. CDR3 amino acids: CASSPGTGTNFGYTF. Here the CDR3 DNA reads TGTGCCAGCAGTCCCGGGACAGGGACTAATTTTGGCTACACCTTC.

CDR3 in DNA: TGTGCCAGCAAACGGGGGGCTGAAGCTTTCTTT. Translating gives CASKRGAEAFF. The gene calls are TRBV6-6 and TRBJ1-1; TRBD1 might be the D (5 bases). This CDR3 is built from 11 residues. V was clipped by 7 bases and J by 6 bases, with 9 bases between them. Germline-derived CDR1 and CDR2 are MNHNY and SVGAGI (reference sequence).

The gene calls are TRBV4-3 and TRBJ2-2; the D gene is possibly TRBD2 (6 bases). Germline V gene data show CDR1 as LGHNA and CDR2 as YSLEER. Trimming pared 3 bases from V and 4 bases from J, leaving 21 bases between. The CDR3 loop spans 18 amino acids. CDR3 in DNA: TGCGCCAGCAGCCATTACGCCCTAGCGAGGCGCGGCACCGGGGAGCTGTTTTTT. Protein sequence: CASSHYALARRGTGELFF.

The V and J genes are TRBV18 and TRBJ2-3; the match to TRBD2 covers 9 bases. The CDR3 consists of 17 residues. After removal of 1 base from V and 2 bases from J, the junction contained 7 bases not matched to a gene. The germline gives CDR1 KGHSH, CDR2 LQKENI. The CDR3 DNA reads as TGTGCCAGCTCACCACTTGGCGGGGGGGCCAACACAGATACGCAGTATTTT. Its protein is CASSPLGGGANTDTQYF.

This chain joins TRBV5-1 and TRBJ2-1; TRBD2 matches at 12 bases. Per the germline V gene, CDR1 is SGHRS and CDR2 is YFSETQ. The CDR3 is 16 residues long. V lost 2 bases and J lost 5; bases outside the gene matches: 5. CDR3 in DNA: TGCGCCAGCAGCTTTCTAGCGGGAGGGGACCACAATGAGCAGTTCTTC. This translates into CASSFLAGGDHNEQFF.

The rearrangement joins TRBV7-2 to TRBJ2-7; D call uncertain. Trimming removed 4 bases from V and 7 bases from J, with 14 bases in between. CDR1 is SGHTA, CDR2 FQGNSA, per germline. The CDR3 is 13 residues long. The CDR3 loop reads CASSSPGAREQYF. The CDR3, as DNA: TGTGCCAGCAGCTCGCCTGGTGCGCGTGAGCAGTACTTC.

The rearrangement links TRBV5-1 to TRBJ2-7; 7 positions match TRBD1. Germline CDR1 SGHRS, CDR2 YFSETQ. CDR3 size: 16 residues. The V gene end was trimmed by 2 bases and the J gene end by 0 bases; junction bases not matched to a gene: 8. The CDR3 here is CASSFYRGRPSYEQYF. The CDR3 bases are TGCGCCAGCAGCTTTTACAGGGGAAGGCCCTCCTACGAGCAGTACTTC.

The rearrangement joins TRBV27 to TRBJ1-2; D is perhaps TRBD1 (5 bases). CDR3 length: 16 residues. From germline, CDR1 is MNHEY and CDR2 SMNVEV (reference sequence). V gave up 5 bases and J gave up 0 bases, with 16 bases separating them. The CDR3 region has the DNA TGTGCCAGCAGTCCACACGGGGACTATACTAACTATGGCTACACCTTC. Protein product: CASSPHGDYTNYGYTF.